This T cell receptor (beta chain) was recovered during a study of monozygotic twins with inflammatory bowel disease. The CDR3 loop spans 12 amino acids. Germline CDR1 and CDR2: LNHNV and YYDKDF (reference sequence). UMIs containing a 6-nucleotide sample barcode were added via template switching. With the 5' RACE reads reprocessed, TCRdb shows one record per CDR3 protein and no DNA. This repertoire includes some 330,000 distinct CDR3 sequences. Input material: blood. The sequence was collected from a human donor with ulcerative colitis or Crohn's disease, or a healthy co-twin of an affected twin (not recorded which). This chain connects TRBV15 to TRBJ2-1; TCRdb gives TRBD1 as the D gene, but with no DNA this cannot be confirmed. CDR3 sequence reads: CATSTRGHEQFF.